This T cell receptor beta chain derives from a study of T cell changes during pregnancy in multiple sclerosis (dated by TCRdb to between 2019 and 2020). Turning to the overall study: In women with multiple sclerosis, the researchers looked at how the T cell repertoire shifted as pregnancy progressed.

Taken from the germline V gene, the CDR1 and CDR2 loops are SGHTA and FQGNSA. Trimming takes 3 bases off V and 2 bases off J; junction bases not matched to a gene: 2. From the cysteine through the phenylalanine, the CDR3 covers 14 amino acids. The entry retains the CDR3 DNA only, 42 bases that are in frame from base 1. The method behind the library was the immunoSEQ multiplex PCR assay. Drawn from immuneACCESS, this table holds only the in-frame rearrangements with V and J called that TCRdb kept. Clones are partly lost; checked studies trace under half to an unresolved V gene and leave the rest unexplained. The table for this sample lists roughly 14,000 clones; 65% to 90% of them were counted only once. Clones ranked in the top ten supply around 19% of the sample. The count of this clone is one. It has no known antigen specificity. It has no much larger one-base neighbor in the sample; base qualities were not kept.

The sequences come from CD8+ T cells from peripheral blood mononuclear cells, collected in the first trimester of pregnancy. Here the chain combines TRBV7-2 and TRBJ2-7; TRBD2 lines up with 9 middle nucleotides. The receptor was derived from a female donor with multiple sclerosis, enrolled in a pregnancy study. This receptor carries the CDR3 CASSLTSGAYEQYF. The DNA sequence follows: TGTGCCAGCAGCTTGACTAGCGGCGCCTACGAGCAGTACTTC.